The 32 T cell receptor beta chains below were found in one sample sequenced in a study of cytomegalovirus exposure and HLA in healthy donors. 60 Vbeta and 13 Jbeta primers were used in PCR. The table came from immunoSEQ multiplex PCR; TCRdb's copy has only in-frame clones and leaves some out. The sample consists of tens of thousands of clones, 60% to 85% of them appearing once. The sample comprised PBMCs. These TCRs come from a man in his forties in good health and CMV-seronegative.

The chain uses TRBV19 and TRBJ2-3; the match to TRBD2 covers 15 bases. The CDR3 length is 15 residues. Germline V lookup: CDR1 LNHDA, CDR2 SQIVND (reference sequence). V dropped 11 bases and J dropped 6; count of bases not matched to a gene: 9. In DNA, the CDR3 is TGTGCCTCGAAGGGGACTAGCGGGAGGTGGGATACGCAGTATTTT. Encoded protein: CASKGTSGRWDTQYF.

The rearrangement links TRBV5-1 to TRBJ2-7; 7 bases fit TRBD2. Trimming removed 6 bases from V and 0 bases from J; junction bases left unmatched: 3. The CDR3 length is 13 residues. Germline CDR1 reads SGHRS; CDR2 reads YFSETQ. CDR3 region: CASTREPSYEQYF. In DNA form, the CDR3 reads TGCGCCAGCACGCGGGAGCCCTCCTACGAGCAGTACTTC. Using reference TRBV5-1 and TRBJ2-7 for the parts outside the CDR3, the full variable domain is KAGVTQTPRYLIKTRGQQVTLSCSPISGHRSVSWYQQTPGQGLQFLFEYFSETQRNKGNFPGRFSGRQFSNSRSEMNVSTLELGDSALYLCASTREPSYEQYFGPGTRLTVT.

The chain has TRBV11-2 and TRBJ1-1, with D uncertain. V shed 3 bases and J shed 0 bases, with 8 bases lying between them. The CDR3 consists of 14 residues. Germline V CDR1 and CDR2: SGHAT, FQNNGV. CDR3 in amino acids: CASSFFQMNTEAFF. The CDR3 DNA follows: TGTGCCAGCAGCTTTTTTCAGATGAACACTGAAGCTTTCTTT.

V is TRBV5-1 and J is TRBJ2-1; maybe TRBD1 (5 bases). The germline V and J ends were trimmed by 6 bases and 3 bases, with 13 bases remaining between them. There are 14 residues in the CDR3. Germline CDR1 is SGHRS and CDR2 is YFSETQ. The CDR3 DNA follows: TGCGCCAGCAATCAAGGACAAGGCTACAATGAGCAGTTCTTC. The encoded protein is CASNQGQGYNEQFF. Supplemented by reference TRBV5-1 and TRBJ2-1, the full variable domain reads KAGVTQTPRYLIKTRGQQVTLSCSPISGHRSVSWYQQTPGQGLQFLFEYFSETQRNKGNFPGRFSGRQFSNSRSEMNVSTLELGDSALYLCASNQGQGYNEQFFGPGTRLTVL.

This clone was found a few times. One end of the junction varies from germline; a read error may be responsible. The genes are TRBV14 and TRBJ2-4; 14 bases align to TRBD2. CDR3 length equals 18 residues. Germline V lookup: CDR1 SGHDN, CDR2 FVKESK. DNA for the CDR3: TGTGCCAGCAGCCGGTACGGGACTAGCGGGAGATCCAAAAACAGTCAGTACTTC. Translation: CASSRYGTSGRSKNSQYF. The full variable domain, its missing parts supplied by reference TRBV14 and TRBJ2-4, is EAGVTQFPSHSVIEKGQTVTLRCDPISGHDNLYWYRRVMGKEIKFLLHFVKESKQDESGMPNNRFLAERTGGTYSTLKVQPAELEDSGVYFCASSRYGTSGRSKNSQYFGAGTRLSVL.

The chain links TRBV4-1 to TRBJ2-7; 14 bases are shared with TRBD2. CDR1 MGHRA and CDR2 YSYEKL come from the germline V gene. V lost 1 base to trimming and J lost 6 bases; unmatched junction nucleotides: 5. The CDR3 length is 16 residues. The CDR3 DNA is TGCGCCAGCAGCCAAGCGGGACTAGCGGGAGCCTCCGAGCAGTACTTC. Translating gives CASSQAGLAGASEQYF.

The rearrangement links TRBV6-1 to TRBJ1-2, with D possibly matching TRBD1 (6 bases). CDR1 MNHNS and CDR2 SASEGT come from the germline V gene. CDR3 length: 13 amino acids. Trimming cost V 4 bases and J 5 bases, with 11 bases left between them. The CDR3 sequence is CASSVDSLYGYTF. CDR3 nucleotides: TGTGCCAGCAGTGTGGACAGTTTGTATGGCTACACCTTC.

This clone was counted a single time. One end of the junction does not line up with germline, which may come from a read error. The gene calls are TRBV7-6 and TRBJ1-4, with D possibly matching TRBD1 (5 bases). The CDR3 totals 16 residues. CDR1 SGHVS and CDR2 FNYEAQ come from the germline V gene. The CDR3 DNA reads as TGTGCCAGCAGTTTAGAAAGGGGTACAACTAATGAAAAACTGTTTTTT. Its translation: CASSLERGTTNEKLFF.

The V and J genes are TRBV4-2 and TRBJ2-4; the match to TRBD2 covers 8 bases. The J segment lost 6 bases and the V segment lost 3 bases, leaving 7 bases of the junction unmatched. Germline CDR1 and CDR2: LGHNA and YNFKEQ. The CDR3 consists of 15 residues. The CDR3 nucleotides read TGTGCCAGCAGCCATGACTCCGGGGGGGGAAACATTCAGTACTTC. Amino acids: CASSHDSGGGNIQYF.

This chain connects TRBV6-1 to TRBJ1-5; D gene ambiguous. CDR3 size: 19 residues. The V and J ends lost 2 bases and 3 bases respectively, with 23 bases between them. Germline V lookup: CDR1 MNHNS, CDR2 SASEGT. CDR3 sequence reads: CASSERPGSLTSVNQPQHF. For the CDR3, the DNA is TGTGCCAGCAGTGAACGCCCTGGGAGTCTAACAAGTGTCAATCAGCCCCAGCATTTT.

This clone occurred a few times. CDR3 loop: CASSLDRNTEAFF. DNA of the CDR3: TGTGCCAGCAGCTTAGATCGGAACACTGAAGCTTTCTTT. The chain has TRBV7-2 and TRBJ1-1; D unresolved. Deletions cut 1 base from V and 1 base from J, with 4 bases between. Germline CDR1 and CDR2: SGHTA and FQGNSA. CDR3 length: 13 amino acids.

This clone was observed a single time. The chain carries TRBV7-8 and TRBJ1-2, with TRBD1 as a possible D gene (5 bases). CDR3 size: 14 residues. V lost 1 base to trimming and J lost 8 bases, with 14 bases between them. The germline CDR1 and CDR2 sequences are SGHVS and FQNEAQ. Written as DNA, the CDR3 is TGTGCCAGCAGCTTAGAACCTTGGGGGGAAGGCTACACCTTC. It is translated as CASSLEPWGEGYTF.

Here the CDR3 reads CASSFSGRSNEQFF. CDR3 DNA: TGTGCCAGCAGTTTTTCCGGTAGGAGCAATGAGCAGTTCTTC. This chain links TRBV27 with TRBJ2-1; the D is unclear. Germline loops: CDR1 MNHEY, CDR2 SMNVEV (reference sequence). V lost 3 bases, J lost 6 bases, and 12 bases lay in between. CDR3 size: 14 residues.

The chain combines TRBV15 with TRBJ1-6, with TRBD1 as a possible D gene (5 bases). Germline V gene data show CDR1 as LNHNV and CDR2 as YYDKDF (reference sequence). This CDR3 has 16 amino acids. Trimming shortened V by 5 bases and J by 10 bases, and 21 bases separated the two germline ends. The CDR3 nucleotides are TGTGCCACCAGCCTAAGTCCGGACATTCCTGGGTCACCCCTCCACTTT. Residues: CATSLSPDIPGSPLHF.

V and J are TRBV5-1 and TRBJ2-5; maybe TRBD2 (5 bases). Trimming removed 4 bases at V and 2 bases at J, with 12 bases between. The CDR3 loop spans 14 amino acids. CDR1 and CDR2 (germline): SGHRS, YFSETQ. The DNA for the CDR3 is TGCGCCAGCAGCACGCCTAGCAGACAAGAGACCCAGTACTTC. Translation gives CASSTPSRQETQYF. Combining the CDR3 with reference TRBV5-1 and TRBJ2-5 gives the whole variable domain KAGVTQTPRYLIKTRGQQVTLSCSPISGHRSVSWYQQTPGQGLQFLFEYFSETQRNKGNFPGRFSGRQFSNSRSEMNVSTLELGDSALYLCASSTPSRQETQYFGPGTRLLVL.

This chain uses TRBV6-1 with TRBJ1-5, with a tentative D call TRBD1 (6 bases). The CDR3 totals 13 residues. V was clipped by 6 bases and J by 7 bases, with 13 bases between them. CDR1 is MNHNS, CDR2 SASEGT, per germline. In DNA, the CDR3 is TGTGCCAGCAGCAAAGACAGGTCGCAGCCCCAGCATTTT. Encoded protein: CASSKDRSQPQHF.

The chain is built from TRBV7-2 and TRBJ1-1; D unclear. The V gene's germline CDR1 is SGHTA and CDR2 FQGNSA. V was trimmed by 3 bases and J by 3 bases, leaving 5 bases between them. The CDR3 consists of 12 residues. The CDR3 coding sequence is TGTGCCAGCAGCTTCGCGGACACTGAAGCTTTCTTT. Amino acids: CASSFADTEAFF.

The chain uses TRBV29-1 and TRBJ2-3; the match to TRBD1 covers 7 bases. The germline V gene has CDR1 SQVTM and CDR2 ANQGSEA. The CDR3 totals 13 residues. J was trimmed by 1 base and V by 4 bases; bases with no gene match: 2. This chain's CDR3 is CSVVGQGTDTQYF. CDR3 sequence (DNA): TGCAGCGTTGTTGGACAGGGCACAGATACGCAGTATTTT.

The chain recombines TRBV10-2 with TRBJ2-5; 11 bases align to TRBD1. CDR1 and CDR2 (germline): WSHSY, SAAADI. J was trimmed by 1 base and V by 8 bases; bases with no gene match: 6. The CDR3 has 15 residues. CDR3 protein: CASGWTGGGQETQYF. The DNA for the CDR3 is TGCGCCAGCGGATGGACAGGGGGCGGCCAAGAGACCCAGTACTTC.

CDR3 loop: CASSDPDRGPDTQYF. As DNA, the CDR3 is TGTGCCAGCAGTGACCCGGACAGGGGACCAGATACGCAGTATTTT. V usage is TRBV6-6 and J usage is TRBJ2-3; 9 bases are shared with TRBD1. CDR3 length: 15 amino acids. Germline values: CDR1 MNHNY, CDR2 SVGAGI (reference sequence). The junction had 7 bases not matched to a gene; V was cut back by 5 bases and J by 4 bases.

This clone was picked up a small number of times. The chain recombines TRBV18 with TRBJ2-2; D is ambiguous. V was cut by 3 bases and J by 0 bases, with 5 bases left in between. The CDR3 covers 14 residues. CDR1 is KGHSH, CDR2 LQKENI, per germline. CDR3 DNA: TGTGCCAGCTCACCTACACCGAACACCGGGGAGCTGTTTTTT. Translated, it gives CASSPTPNTGELFF. Combining the CDR3 with reference TRBV18 and TRBJ2-2 gives the whole variable domain NAGVMQNPRHLVRRRGQEARLRCSPMKGHSHVYWYRQLPEEGLKFMVYLQKENIIDESGMPKERFSAEFPKEGPSILRIQQVVRGDSAAYFCASSPTPNTGELFFGEGSRLTVL.

Judged by abundance, this clone is medium-sized. In nucleotides, the CDR3 is TGTGCCAGCAGTTACGAGGCCTCCTCCTACAATGAGCAGTTCTTC. Residues: CASSYEASSYNEQFF. The genes are TRBV6-6 and TRBJ2-1; D gene uncertain. V gave up 2 bases and J gave up 0 bases, with 8 bases separating them. CDR1 MNHNY and CDR2 SVGAGI come from the germline V gene (reference sequence). The CDR3 runs 15 residues.

The V and J genes are TRBV6-1 and TRBJ1-2, with D possibly TRBD1 on 5 matching bases. Germline values: CDR1 MNHNS, CDR2 SASEGT. The CDR3 runs to 18 residues. V gave up 2 bases and J gave up 1 base, with 20 bases separating them. The CDR3 spells CASSENVGVGGGNYGYTF. CDR3 bases: TGTGCCAGCAGTGAAAACGTCGGGGTCGGCGGGGGTAACTATGGCTACACCTTC.

This rearrangement joins TRBV27 to TRBJ2-5; TRBD2 agrees at 7 bases. Trimming at V came to 4 bases and at J to 5 bases, leaving 7 bases not matched to a gene. The germline gives CDR1 MNHEY, CDR2 SMNVEV (reference sequence). The CDR3 spans 14 residues. CDR3 sequence (DNA): TGTGCCAGCAGTTCCGCGGGGAGGGGTGAGACCCAGTACTTC. Its translation: CASSSAGRGETQYF.

V and J are TRBV7-3 and TRBJ2-5; 10 bases fit TRBD1. The V and J ends lost 4 bases and 0 bases, in that order; junction bases with no gene match: 5. Germline CDR1 reads SGHTA; CDR2 reads FQGTGA. This CDR3 has 16 amino acids. CDR3 loop: CASSSSGTGDQETQYF. DNA of the CDR3: TGTGCCAGCAGCTCCTCCGGGACAGGGGACCAAGAGACCCAGTACTTC. The full variable domain, with the rest looked up from reference TRBV7-3 and TRBJ2-5, is GAGVSQTPSNKVTEKGKYVELRCDPISGHTALYWYRQSLGQGPEFLIYFQGTGAADDSGLPNDRFFAVRPEGSVSTLKIQRTERGDSAVYLCASSSSGTGDQETQYFGPGTRLLVL.

This chain connects TRBV9 to TRBJ1-1, with unresolved D. Trimming took 1 base from V and 4 from J, leaving 14 bases between them. Germline CDR1 is SGDLS and CDR2 is YYNGEE. The CDR3 runs to 15 residues. Here the CDR3 reads CASSVQSRGTTEAFF. CDR3 DNA: TGTGCCAGCAGCGTACAGTCACGGGGTACCACTGAAGCTTTCTTT.

V and J are TRBV2 and TRBJ1-1, with TRBD1 identical over 8 bases. Trimming at V came to 6 bases and at J to 7 bases, leaving 16 bases not matched to a gene. This CDR3 has 16 residues. CDR1 and CDR2 (germline): SNHLY, FYNNEI. This CDR3 reads CASRKTLDRALSEAFF. The CDR3 DNA is TGTGCCAGCAGGAAAACCCTGGACAGGGCACTCAGTGAAGCTTTCTTT.

The V gene is TRBV11-2, the J gene TRBJ1-1, with D tentatively TRBD1 (6 bases). Germline V gene data show CDR1 as SGHAT and CDR2 as FQNNGV. With 4 bases removed from V and 3 bases from J, the gap between germline ends came to 9 bases. This CDR3 is built from 13 residues. The CDR3 nucleotides read TGTGCCAGCAGCTATAACAGGGACACTGAAGCTTTCTTT. It yields the protein CASSYNRDTEAFF.

The V gene is TRBV6-6, the J gene TRBJ2-7; maybe TRBD2 (5 bases). Trimming removed 4 bases from V and 7 bases from J, with 17 bases in between. Germline lookup yields CDR1 MNHNY and CDR2 SVGAGI (reference sequence). CDR3 size: 14 residues. The CDR3 coding sequence is TGTGCCAGCAGTTGGTCTGTTGAGGGCAAAGAGCAGTACTTC. Translated: CASSWSVEGKEQYF.

This chain connects TRBV7-2 to TRBJ2-2; possibly TRBD2 for D (5 bases). The CDR3 runs 15 residues. Germline values: CDR1 SGHTA, CDR2 FQGNSA. V lost 3 bases and J lost 5, with 13 bases in between. CDR3 protein: CASSFYVAGTGELFF. The CDR3 DNA reads as TGTGCCAGCAGCTTTTACGTCGCGGGTACCGGGGAGCTGTTTTTT.

The CDR3: CASSQDEGAGADTQYF. The CDR3 DNA reads as TGTGCCAGCAGCCAAGATGAAGGGGCGGGAGCAGATACGCAGTATTTT. The V and J genes are TRBV4-2 and TRBJ2-3, with TRBD2 matching over 7 bases. Looked up from germline, CDR1 is LGHNA and CDR2 is YNFKEQ. There are 16 residues in the CDR3. V was clipped by 0 bases and J by 4 bases; unmatched bases: 7.

This clone was seen a few times. The gene calls are TRBV2 and TRBJ2-5, with TRBD1 matching over 8 bases. In germline, CDR1 is SNHLY, CDR2 FYNNEI. The V segment lost 5 bases and the J segment 5 bases; nucleotides outside the gene matches: 19. The CDR3 spans 18 residues. CDR3 in amino acids: CASSQSLLQGVVKETQYF. The CDR3 bases are TGTGCCAGCAGTCAGAGCCTCCTACAGGGGGTGGTCAAGGAGACCCAGTACTTC.